The 18 T cell receptor beta chains given below trace back to one sample, sequenced in a study of blood T cell repertoires in COVID-19 (dated by TCRdb to 2019 to 2021). Library generation was performed with the immunoSEQ multiplex PCR assay. Entries here come from immuneACCESS through TCRdb and include only in-frame sequences with V and J called. Some clones fail to appear in such tables; in the studies checked, an unresolved V gene covers under half of the shortfall, and the cause of the remainder is unknown. Recorded for this sample are approximately 150,000 clones; about 89% of them occurred a single time. The top ten constitute roughly a sixth of the sample. Sequences were obtained from peripheral blood. All receptors derive from a man aged 50 or older with active or convalescent COVID-19.

This clone has only one observation. This sequence joins TRBV18 and TRBJ2-2, with TRBD1 identical over 7 bases. The V gene's germline CDR1 is KGHSH and CDR2 LQKENI. The CDR3 is 16 residues long. J gave up 4 bases and V 3 bases, and 8 bases lay outside the gene matches. The CDR3 loop is CASSPAGTAATGELFF. CDR3 nucleotides: TGTGCCAGCTCACCGGCCGGGACAGCGGCCACCGGGGAGCTGTTTTTT. Filled out from reference TRBV18 and TRBJ2-2, the complete variable domain reads NAGVMQNPRHLVRRRGQEARLRCSPMKGHSHVYWYRQLPEEGLKFMVYLQKENIIDESGMPKERFSAEFPKEGPSILRIQQVVRGDSAAYFCASSPAGTAATGELFFGEGSRLTVL.

The rearrangement uses TRBV4-1 and TRBJ1-1, with D unclear. With 6 bases removed from V and 1 base from J, the gap between germline ends came to 12 bases. From germline, CDR1 is MGHRA and CDR2 YSYEKL. The CDR3 totals 14 residues. CDR3 nucleotide sequence: TGCGCCAGCAGGCTGAGTCGGAGGAACACTGAAGCTTTCTTT. Translated: CASRLSRRNTEAFF.

The chain recombines TRBV19 with TRBJ2-2, with D perhaps matching TRBD1 (6 bases). Germline V lookup: CDR1 LNHDA, CDR2 SQIVND (reference sequence). There are 13 residues in the CDR3. The V end lost 4 bases, the J end lost 5 bases, and 8 bases lay between the germline ends. As DNA, the CDR3 is TGTGCCAGTAGTACGACAGGAACCGGGGAGCTGTTTTTT. Amino acid sequence: CASSTTGTGELFF.

The V gene is TRBV28, the J gene TRBJ1-1; 8 nucleotides align to TRBD1. Trimming cost V 4 bases and J 6 bases; bases outside gene matches: 13. This CDR3 has 16 residues. Germline CDR1 MDHEN, CDR2 SYDVKM. The DNA for the CDR3 is TGTGCCAGCAGTTCCCCTTCTGGACAGGGAAAGCCTGAAGCTTTCTTT. Translating gives CASSSPSGQGKPEAFF.

This chain links TRBV5-1 with TRBJ1-6; D is undetermined. The CDR3 contains 18 residues. CDR1 SGHRS and CDR2 YFSETQ come from the germline V gene. V lost 2 bases to trimming and J lost 0 bases, with 15 bases between them. The CDR3 sequence is CASSLSDFPSSYNSPLHF. In DNA form, the CDR3 reads TGCGCCAGCAGCTTAAGCGACTTCCCCAGCTCCTATAATTCACCCCTCCACTTT.

This chain uses TRBV30 with TRBJ2-5; tentatively, D is TRBD2 (6 bases). V was pared by 7 bases and J by 5 bases, with 17 bases between. The CDR3 totals 13 residues. Germline CDR1 and CDR2: GTSNPN and SVGIG (reference sequence). The CDR3 region has the DNA TGTGCCTTGGAGCGCGGGGTACGTGAGACCCAGTACTTC. Its protein is CALERGVRETQYF.

The chain is built from TRBV6-6 and TRBJ2-5, with no clear D. Germline loops: CDR1 MNHNY, CDR2 SVGAGI (reference sequence). The CDR3 has 14 residues. Trimming removed 0 bases at V and 1 base at J, with 6 bases between. In nucleotides, the CDR3 is TGTGCCAGCAGTTACTCGAACTTCCAAGAGACCCAGTACTTC. Amino acids: CASSYSNFQETQYF.

CDR3 in DNA: TGTGCCAGCAGCTTAGCCGGGAGGGCCTACAATGAGCAGTTCTTC. It is translated as CASSLAGRAYNEQFF. The V gene is TRBV7-2, the J gene TRBJ2-1, with TRBD2 matching 8 bases. Germline V gene data show CDR1 as SGHTA and CDR2 as FQGNSA. This CDR3 is 15 amino acids long. V was clipped by 0 bases and J by 2 bases; unmatched bases: 0.

The chain employs TRBV27 and TRBJ2-1; possibly TRBD2 for D (6 bases). The germline CDR1 and CDR2 sequences are MNHEY and SMNVEV (reference sequence). The CDR3 totals 16 residues. The V end was cut by 5 bases, the J end by 0 bases, with 14 bases between. CDR3 in amino acids: CASSATGDLSYNEQFF. The DNA for the CDR3 is TGTGCCAGCAGTGCAACGGGAGATCTCTCCTACAATGAGCAGTTCTTC.

The chain carries TRBV3-1 (or the pseudogene TRBV3-2) and TRBJ1-1; possibly TRBD1 for D (5 bases). V was pared by 3 bases and J by 1 base, with 9 bases between. Germline CDR1 reads LGHDT; CDR2 reads YNNKEL (reference sequence). CDR3 length: 14 amino acids. CDR3 nucleotide sequence: TGTGCCAGCAGCCACAGGGTGGGGAACACTGAAGCTTTCTTT. Amino acid sequence: CASSHRVGNTEAFF.

The rearrangement uses TRBV2 and TRBJ1-5, with D maybe TRBD1 (6 bases). Trimming took off 3 bases at V and 4 bases at J, with 16 bases between the two ends. From germline, CDR1 is SNHLY and CDR2 FYNNEI. This CDR3 region has 16 residues. This chain's CDR3 is CASSEGWGGQNQPQHF. In DNA, the CDR3 is TGTGCCAGCAGTGAGGGTTGGGGGGGCCAAAATCAGCCCCAGCATTTT.

The V and J genes are TRBV6-5 and TRBJ2-7; D may be TRBD1 (5 bases). The CDR3 covers 14 residues. CDR1 is MNHEY and CDR2 is SVGAGI in the germline V gene. V dropped 6 bases and J dropped 3 bases, with 15 bases sitting between them. The CDR3 loop reads CASRATTDHYEQYF. CDR3 nucleotides: TGTGCCAGCAGGGCCACGACAGACCACTACGAGCAGTACTTC.

V usage is TRBV3-1 (or the pseudogene TRBV3-2) and J usage is TRBJ2-2; TRBD1 is a possible D gene (6 bases). The CDR3 covers 17 residues. Germline assignment: CDR1 LGHDT and CDR2 YNNKEL (reference sequence). V was shortened by 6 bases and J by 5 bases, with 22 bases between the two germline ends. The CDR3 coding sequence is TGTGCCAGCAGGGTAAAAGAAGCCCCGGACAGTACCGGGGAGCTGTTTTTT. Translation gives CASRVKEAPDSTGELFF.

CDR3 residues: CASSKERAGNPYNEQFF. CDR3 sequence (DNA): TGTGCCAGCAGCAAAGAGAGGGCGGGGAACCCCTACAATGAGCAGTTCTTC. The rearrangement links TRBV21-1 to TRBJ2-1; TRBD2 was called by the table and not checked on the DNA. TRBV21-1 is assigned pseudogene status. This CDR3 region has 17 residues.

This sequence joins TRBV6-5 and TRBJ2-1; TRBD2 aligns across 7 bases. J lost 2 bases, V lost 0 bases, and 4 bases had no gene match. The germline gives CDR1 MNHEY, CDR2 SVGAGI. There are 16 residues in the CDR3. CDR3 in DNA: TGTGCCAGCAGTTACTCACGCGGGGGAACCTACAATGAGCAGTTCTTC. Its protein product is CASSYSRGGTYNEQFF.

This clone was counted a single time. The CDR3 DNA is TGTGCCAGCAGCTTGGACAGTGGCTACACCTTC. Its translation: CASSLDSGYTF. The V and J genes are TRBV5-7 and TRBJ1-2; no clear D. TRBV5-7 is noted as an ORF with a role that remains uncertain. Trimming removed 0 bases from V and 7 bases from J, with 4 bases in between. The CDR3 has 11 amino acids.

This chain connects TRBV6-5 to TRBJ1-5; D is ambiguous. The V end was cut by 4 bases, the J end by 4 bases, with 8 bases between. The germline V gene has CDR1 MNHEY and CDR2 SVGAGI. CDR3 length equals 13 residues. The DNA of the CDR3 is TGTGCCAGCAGTTCCGAGAGAAATCAGCCCCAGCATTTT. It specifies CASSSERNQPQHF.

The chain is built from TRBV3-1 (or the pseudogene TRBV3-2) and TRBJ2-2, with TRBD2 matching 10 bases. The CDR3 loop spans 19 amino acids. Per germline, CDR1 LGHDT and CDR2 YNNKEL (reference sequence). V was pared by 0 bases and J by 2 bases, with 9 bases of the junction left unmatched. Written as DNA, the CDR3 is TGTGCCAGCAGCCAAGATCTGAATGGACTAGCGGTAAACACCGGGGAGCTGTTTTTT. Encoded protein: CASSQDLNGLAVNTGELFF.